A single sample gave rise to the 6 T cell receptor beta chains below, sequenced in a study of siplizumab effects on memory and regulatory T cells. Profiled with immunoSEQ multiplex PCR; TCRdb holds only in-frame clones, not every one. This table holds tens of thousands of clones, approximately 95% found once. Sequencing was done on a sample of CD8+ T cells sorted from blood. The origin of the receptors is a human donor in good health.

This clone was seen more than once but under ten times. The rearrangement joins TRBV28 to TRBJ1-5; D is unresolved. This CDR3 has 16 amino acids. V was trimmed by 4 bases and J by 4 bases, leaving 17 bases between them. Germline CDR1 and CDR2: MDHEN and SYDVKM. CDR3 in DNA: TGTGCCAGCAGTTCTTTGGTCGGGTTTGGGAATCAGCCCCAGCATTTT. Its translation is CASSSLVGFGNQPQHF.

The chain uses TRBV18 and TRBJ2-2; 10 bases align to TRBD1. CDR3 length: 16 amino acids. V was clipped by 2 bases and J by 2 bases; unmatched bases: 2. Germline V gene sequence: CDR1 KGHSH, CDR2 LQKENI. As DNA, the CDR3 is TGTGCCAGCTCACCAGGGACAGGGGCAAACACCGGGGAGCTGTTTTTT. Its translation: CASSPGTGANTGELFF. Filled out from reference TRBV18 and TRBJ2-2, the complete variable domain reads NAGVMQNPRHLVRRRGQEARLRCSPMKGHSHVYWYRQLPEEGLKFMVYLQKENIIDESGMPKERFSAEFPKEGPSILRIQQVVRGDSAAYFCASSPGTGANTGELFFGEGSRLTVL.

The chain joins TRBV30 to TRBJ2-7, with 10 bases matching TRBD2. Germline V gene lookup returns CDR1 GTSNPN and CDR2 SVGIG (reference sequence). V dropped 1 base and J dropped 5; count of bases not matched to a gene: 8. This CDR3 contains 15 residues. The CDR3 is CAWSAVVAGGDEQYF. The CDR3 DNA is TGTGCCTGGAGTGCCGTGGTAGCGGGAGGTGACGAGCAGTACTTC.

V is TRBV9 and J is TRBJ1-4; D is unclear. CDR3 length equals 13 residues. From germline, CDR1 is SGDLS and CDR2 YYNGEE. Trimming took off 3 bases at V and 7 bases at J, with 10 bases between the two ends. This CDR3 is CASSGDLAEKLFF. CDR3 sequence (DNA): TGTGCCAGCAGCGGCGACTTGGCTGAAAAACTGTTTTTT.

This chain connects TRBV27 to TRBJ2-6; no clear D gene. Germline CDR1 reads MNHEY; CDR2 reads SMNVEV (reference sequence). The length of the CDR3 is 15 residues. V was pared by 5 bases and J by 0 bases, with 8 bases between. CDR3 sequence: CASSPSFSGANVLTF. CDR3 bases: TGTGCCAGCAGTCCATCCTTCTCTGGGGCCAACGTCCTGACTTTC.

V and J are TRBV19 and TRBJ2-7; TRBD2 agrees at 7 bases. Trimming at V came to 3 bases and at J to 0 bases, leaving 11 bases not matched to a gene. CDR3 length: 17 amino acids. The germline CDR1 and CDR2 sequences are LNHDA and SQIVND (reference sequence). The CDR3: CASSMFSGGPSSYEQYF. The CDR3 DNA sequence: TGTGCCAGTAGTATGTTTTCGGGGGGTCCCTCCTCCTACGAGCAGTACTTC.